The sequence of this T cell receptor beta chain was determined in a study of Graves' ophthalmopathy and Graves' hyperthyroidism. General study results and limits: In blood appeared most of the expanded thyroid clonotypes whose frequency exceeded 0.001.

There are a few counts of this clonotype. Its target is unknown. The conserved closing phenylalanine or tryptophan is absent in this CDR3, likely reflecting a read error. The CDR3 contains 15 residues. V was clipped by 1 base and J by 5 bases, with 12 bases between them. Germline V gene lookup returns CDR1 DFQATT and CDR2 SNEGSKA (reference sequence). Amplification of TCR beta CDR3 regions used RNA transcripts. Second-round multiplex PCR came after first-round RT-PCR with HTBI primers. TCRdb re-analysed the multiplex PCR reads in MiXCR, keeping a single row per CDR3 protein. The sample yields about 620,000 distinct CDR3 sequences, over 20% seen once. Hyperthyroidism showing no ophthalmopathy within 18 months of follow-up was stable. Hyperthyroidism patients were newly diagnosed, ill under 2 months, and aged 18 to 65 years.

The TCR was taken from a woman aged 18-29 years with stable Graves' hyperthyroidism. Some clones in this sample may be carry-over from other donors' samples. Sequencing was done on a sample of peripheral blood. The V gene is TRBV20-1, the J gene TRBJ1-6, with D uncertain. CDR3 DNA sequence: TGCAGTGCTAGAGGGGCCGGGCTAAATAATTCACCCCTCCACTCT. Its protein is CSARGAGLNNSPLHS.